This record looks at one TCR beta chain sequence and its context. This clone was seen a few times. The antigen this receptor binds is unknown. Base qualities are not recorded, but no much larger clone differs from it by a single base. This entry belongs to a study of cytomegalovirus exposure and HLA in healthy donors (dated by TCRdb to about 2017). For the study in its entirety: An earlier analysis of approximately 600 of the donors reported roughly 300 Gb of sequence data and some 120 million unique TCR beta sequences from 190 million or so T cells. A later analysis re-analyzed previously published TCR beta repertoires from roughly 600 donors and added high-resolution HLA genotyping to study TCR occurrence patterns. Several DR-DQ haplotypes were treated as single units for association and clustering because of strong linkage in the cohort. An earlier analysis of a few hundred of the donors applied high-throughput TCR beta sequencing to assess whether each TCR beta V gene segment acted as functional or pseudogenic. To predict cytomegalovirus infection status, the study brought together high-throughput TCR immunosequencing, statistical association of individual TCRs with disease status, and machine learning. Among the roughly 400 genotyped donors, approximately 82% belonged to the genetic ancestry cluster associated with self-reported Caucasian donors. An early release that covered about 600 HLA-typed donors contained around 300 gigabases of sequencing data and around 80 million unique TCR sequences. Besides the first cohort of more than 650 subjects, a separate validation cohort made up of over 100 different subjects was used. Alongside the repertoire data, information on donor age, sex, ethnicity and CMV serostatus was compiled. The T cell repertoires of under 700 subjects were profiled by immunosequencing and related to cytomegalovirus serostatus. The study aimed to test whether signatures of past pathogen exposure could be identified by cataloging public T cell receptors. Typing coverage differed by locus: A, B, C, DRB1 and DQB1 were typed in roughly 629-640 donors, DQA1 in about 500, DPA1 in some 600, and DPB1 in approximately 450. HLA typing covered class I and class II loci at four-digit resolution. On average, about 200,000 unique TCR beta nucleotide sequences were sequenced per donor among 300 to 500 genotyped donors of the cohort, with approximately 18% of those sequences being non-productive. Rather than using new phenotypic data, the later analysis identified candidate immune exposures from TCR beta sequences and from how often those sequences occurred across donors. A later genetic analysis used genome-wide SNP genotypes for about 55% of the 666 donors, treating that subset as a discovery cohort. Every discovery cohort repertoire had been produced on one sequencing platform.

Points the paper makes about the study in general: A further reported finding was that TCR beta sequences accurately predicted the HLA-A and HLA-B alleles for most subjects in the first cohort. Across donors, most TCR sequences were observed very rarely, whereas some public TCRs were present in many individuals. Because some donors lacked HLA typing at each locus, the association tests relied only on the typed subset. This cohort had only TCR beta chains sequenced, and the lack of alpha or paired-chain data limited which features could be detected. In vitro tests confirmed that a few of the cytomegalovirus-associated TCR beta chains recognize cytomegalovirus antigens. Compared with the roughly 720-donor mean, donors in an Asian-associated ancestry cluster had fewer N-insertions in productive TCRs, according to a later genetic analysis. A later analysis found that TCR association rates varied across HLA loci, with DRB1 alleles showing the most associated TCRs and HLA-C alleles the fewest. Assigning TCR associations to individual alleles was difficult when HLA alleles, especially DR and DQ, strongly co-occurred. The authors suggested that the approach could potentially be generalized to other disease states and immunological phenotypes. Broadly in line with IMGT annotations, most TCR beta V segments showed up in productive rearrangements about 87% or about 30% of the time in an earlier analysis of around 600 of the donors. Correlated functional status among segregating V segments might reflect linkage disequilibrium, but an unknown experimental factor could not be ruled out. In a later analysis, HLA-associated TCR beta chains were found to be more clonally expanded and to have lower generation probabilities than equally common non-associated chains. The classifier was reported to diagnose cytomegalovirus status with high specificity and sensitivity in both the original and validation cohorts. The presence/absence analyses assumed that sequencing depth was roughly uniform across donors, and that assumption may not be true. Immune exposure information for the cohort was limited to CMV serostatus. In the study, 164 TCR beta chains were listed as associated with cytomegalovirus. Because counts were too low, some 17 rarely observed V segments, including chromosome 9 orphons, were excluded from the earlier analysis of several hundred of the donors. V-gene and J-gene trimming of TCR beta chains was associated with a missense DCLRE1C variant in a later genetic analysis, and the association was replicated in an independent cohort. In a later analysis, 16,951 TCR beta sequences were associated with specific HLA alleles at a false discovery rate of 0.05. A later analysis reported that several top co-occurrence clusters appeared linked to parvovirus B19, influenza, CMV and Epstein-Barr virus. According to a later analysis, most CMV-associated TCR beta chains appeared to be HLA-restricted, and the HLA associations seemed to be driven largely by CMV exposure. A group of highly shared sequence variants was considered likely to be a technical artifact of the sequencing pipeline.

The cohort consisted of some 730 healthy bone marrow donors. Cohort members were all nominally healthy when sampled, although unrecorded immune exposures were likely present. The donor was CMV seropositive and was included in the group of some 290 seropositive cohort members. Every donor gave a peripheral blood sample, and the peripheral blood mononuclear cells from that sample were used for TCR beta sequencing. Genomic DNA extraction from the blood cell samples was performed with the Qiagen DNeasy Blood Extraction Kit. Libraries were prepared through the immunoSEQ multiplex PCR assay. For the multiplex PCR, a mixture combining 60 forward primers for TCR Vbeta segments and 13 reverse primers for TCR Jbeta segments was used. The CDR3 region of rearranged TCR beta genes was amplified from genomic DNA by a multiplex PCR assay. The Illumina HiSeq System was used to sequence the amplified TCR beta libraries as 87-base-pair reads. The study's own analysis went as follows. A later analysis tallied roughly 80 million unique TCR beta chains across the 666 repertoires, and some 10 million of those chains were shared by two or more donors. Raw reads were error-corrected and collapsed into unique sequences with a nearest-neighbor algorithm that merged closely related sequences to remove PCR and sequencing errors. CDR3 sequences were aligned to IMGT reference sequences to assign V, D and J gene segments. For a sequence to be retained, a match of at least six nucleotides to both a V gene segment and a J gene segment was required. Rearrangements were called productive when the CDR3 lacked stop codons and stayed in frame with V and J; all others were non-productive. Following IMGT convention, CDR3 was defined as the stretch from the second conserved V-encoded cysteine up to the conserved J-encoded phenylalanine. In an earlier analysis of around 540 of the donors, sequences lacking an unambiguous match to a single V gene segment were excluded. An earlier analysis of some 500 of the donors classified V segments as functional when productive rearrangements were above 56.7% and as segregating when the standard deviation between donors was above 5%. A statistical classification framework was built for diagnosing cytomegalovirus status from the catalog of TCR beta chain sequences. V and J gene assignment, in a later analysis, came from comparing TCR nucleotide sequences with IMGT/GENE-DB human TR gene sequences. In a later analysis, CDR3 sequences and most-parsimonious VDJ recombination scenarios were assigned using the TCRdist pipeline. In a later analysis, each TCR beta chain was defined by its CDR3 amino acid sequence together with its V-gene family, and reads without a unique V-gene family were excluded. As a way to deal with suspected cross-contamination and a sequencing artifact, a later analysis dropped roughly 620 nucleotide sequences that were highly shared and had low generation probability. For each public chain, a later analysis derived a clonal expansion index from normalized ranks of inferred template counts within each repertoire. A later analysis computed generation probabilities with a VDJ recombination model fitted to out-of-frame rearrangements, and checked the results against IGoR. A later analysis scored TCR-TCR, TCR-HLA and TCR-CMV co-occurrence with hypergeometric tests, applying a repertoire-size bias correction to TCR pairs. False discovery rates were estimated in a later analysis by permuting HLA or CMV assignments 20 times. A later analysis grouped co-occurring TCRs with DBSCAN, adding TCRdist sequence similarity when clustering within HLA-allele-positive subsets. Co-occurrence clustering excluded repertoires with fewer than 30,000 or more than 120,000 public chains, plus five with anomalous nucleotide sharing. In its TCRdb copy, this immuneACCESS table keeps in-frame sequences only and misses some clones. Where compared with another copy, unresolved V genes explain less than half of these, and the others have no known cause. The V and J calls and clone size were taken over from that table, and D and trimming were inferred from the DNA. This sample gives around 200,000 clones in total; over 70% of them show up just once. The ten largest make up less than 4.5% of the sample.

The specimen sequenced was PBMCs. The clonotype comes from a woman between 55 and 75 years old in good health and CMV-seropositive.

The DNA reads TGTGCCAGCAGCCGACAGGGGTCTGGAAACACCATATATTTT. This yields the protein CASSRQGSGNTIYF. This chain is built from TRBV7-8 and TRBJ1-3; TRBD1 lines up with 8 middle nucleotides. Clipping removes 5 bases from V and 1 base from J, with 1 as the unmatched junction base count. The germline V gene encodes CDR1 SGHVS and CDR2 FQNEAQ. There are 14 amino acids in the CDR3, from cysteine to phenylalanine inclusive. The CDR3 DNA has 42 bases and is translated from base 1.